The present entry profiles one T cell receptor (beta chain) with its context. What it binds is unknown. These data originate in a study of T cell responses to AZD1222 COVID-19 vaccine. The study's findings and limits: Clonal diversity was possibly underestimated, and white British individuals and females predominated among donors. Close to half of spike-specific TCRs reportedly recognize unmutated variant regions. Baseline seropositivity occurred in only six AZD1222 recipients.

Libraries were prepared by immunoSEQ multiplex PCR; TCRdb keeps only in-frame clonotypes and omits some of them. The table lists around 110,000 clones, around 90% of them singletons. This CDR3 is 14 amino acids long. Germline V gene lookup returns CDR1 SEHNR and CDR2 FQNEAQ (reference sequence). The J segment lost 4 bases and the V segment lost 4 bases, leaving 5 bases of the junction unmatched. V and J are TRBV7-9 and TRBJ2-5, with 8 bases aligning to TRBD2. This TCR was sampled from an adult in good health. The specimen comprised peripheral blood, sampled on day 0 of AZD1222 vaccination. The CDR3 sequence is CASSSGLAAETQYF. The CDR3 bases are TGTGCCAGCAGCTCAGGACTAGCTGCAGAGACCCAGTACTTC.